These T cell receptor beta chains were read from a single sample in a study of blood T cell repertoires in COVID-19. The repertoire was sequenced with immunoSEQ multiplex PCR; TCRdb's copy has only in-frame clones and lacks some. This table holds over 450,000 clones, about 88% found once. Sequencing was performed on peripheral blood. These receptors all come from a woman between 45 and 60 years old with COVID-19, enrolled during active disease. CDR3s include the opening cysteine and the closing phenylalanine or tryptophan. A D gene is named only where the DNA matches it firmly. Size tells how often a clone was seen (once, few, many) or the class of an expanded clone, and some rows leave it out.

V gene,D gene,J gene,clone size,CDR3 protein,CDR3 DNA
TRBV5-4,TRBD2,TRBJ2-1,few,CASSLAGGPFYEQFF,TGTGCCAGCAGCCTAGCGGGGGGGCCGTTCTACGAGCAGTTCTTC
TRBV6-5,-,TRBJ1-5,-,CASSYGRDQPQHF,TGTGCCAGCAGTTATGGTCGGGATCAGCCCCAGCATTTT
TRBV7-9,TRBD1,TRBJ1-2,-,CASSSATGGHYGYTF,TGTGCCAGCAGCTCGGCGACAGGGGGTCACTATGGCTACACCTTC
TRBV7-2,-,TRBJ2-5,-,CASSPRESETQYF,TGTGCCAGCAGCCCCAGGGAATCAGAGACCCAGTACTTC
TRBV7-9,TRBD1,TRBJ2-7,-,CASSSDRDRGLKYF,TGTGCCAGCAGCTCAGACCGGGACAGGGGTTTGAAGTACTTC
TRBV9,-,TRBJ2-5,once,CASSVGVGAGKETQYF,TGTGCCAGCAGCGTAGGGGTAGGGGCGGGGAAAGAGACCCAGTACTTC
TRBV5-4,-,TRBJ1-3,once,CASSLGQNSGNTIYF,TGTGCCAGCAGCTTGGGGCAGAACTCTGGAAACACCATATATTTT
TRBV6-5,TRBD1,TRBJ1-1,-,CASSYLPGGTEAFF,TGTGCCAGCAGTTACCTCCCAGGGGGCACTGAAGCTTTCTTT
TRBV5-6,TRBD1,TRBJ1-2,-,CASREGAWYGYTF,TGTGCCAGCAGGGAGGGGGCGTGGTATGGCTACACCTTC
TRBV29-1,-,TRBJ1-1,-,CSVLRFMNTEAFF,TGCAGCGTTCTACGGTTCATGAACACTGAAGCTTTCTTT
TRBV12-1,-,TRBJ1-3,-,CASSFPQGGSGNTIYF,TGTGCCAGCAGCTTTCCCCAGGGCGGCTCTGGAAACACCATATATTTT
TRBV28,-,TRBJ2-4,-,CASSRPGVAKNIQYF,TGTGCCAGCAGCAGACCAGGGGTGGCCAAAAACATTCAGTACTTC
TRBV20-1,TRBD2,TRBJ2-3,-,CSASGEAGETDTQYF,TGCAGTGCTAGTGGAGAAGCGGGGGAAACAGATACGCAGTATTTT
TRBV12-5,-,TRBJ2-2,-,CASGLVPRGPFTGELFF,TGTGCTAGTGGTTTGGTACCCAGGGGCCCTTTCACCGGGGAGCTGTTTTTT
TRBV5-5,-,TRBJ1-6,-,CASSLGRRNSPLHF,TGTGCCAGCAGCTTGGGACGGAGGAATTCACCCCTCCACTTT
TRBV14,-,TRBJ2-3,-,CASNGIGSWETDTQYF,TGTGCCAGCAATGGGATTGGAAGTTGGGAGACAGATACGCAGTATTTT
TRBV30,-,TRBJ1-4,once,CASHINEKLFF,TGTGCCTCCCACATTAATGAAAAACTGTTTTTT
TRBV5-6,TRBD1,TRBJ1-2,-,CASSLEVGQGMSYTF,TGTGCCAGCAGCTTGGAAGTCGGACAGGGGATGAGCTACACCTTC
TRBV6-5,TRBD1,TRBJ2-7,-,CASSGGQEDYEQYF,TGTGCCAGCAGCGGGGGACAGGAGGACTACGAGCAGTACTTC
TRBV6-6,-,TRBJ2-5,-,CASGQGKTQYF,TGTGCCAGCGGGCAGGGAAAGACCCAGTACTTC
TRBV19,TRBD1,TRBJ2-5,-,CASSIDQTGAETQYF,TGTGCCAGTAGTATAGACCAGACAGGGGCAGAGACCCAGTACTTC
TRBV6-2/TRBV6-3,TRBD2,TRBJ2-7,once,CASSYASGGPYEQYF,TGTGCCAGCAGTTACGCGTCGGGGGGACCCTACGAGCAGTACTTC
TRBV15,-,TRBJ1-4,once,CATSRDGAGTNEKLFF,TGTGCCACCAGCAGAGATGGGGCAGGGACTAATGAAAAACTGTTTTTT
TRBV10-3,TRBD1,TRBJ2-5,-,CATGTGDSRETQYF,TGTGCCACCGGGACAGGGGACTCACGGGAGACCCAGTACTTC
TRBV4-1,TRBD1,TRBJ1-1,-,CASSTRQGADTEAFF,TGCGCCAGCAGCACCCGACAGGGGGCAGACACTGAAGCTTTCTTT
TRBV5-5,TRBD1,TRBJ1-2,-,CASTRTGGLGSYGYTF,TGTGCCAGCACCCGGACAGGGGGCCTCGGCTCCTATGGCTACACCTTC
TRBV30,-,TRBJ1-5,few,CAWSAYSNQPQHF,TGTGCCTGGAGTGCTTATAGCAATCAGCCCCAGCATTTT
TRBV6-5,-,TRBJ2-6,-,CASSLSGANVLTF,TGTGCCAGCAGCCTCTCTGGGGCCAACGTCCTGACTTTC
TRBV10-3,TRBD2,TRBJ2-7,-,CATLAGGAHEQYF,TGTGCCACCCTAGCGGGGGGAGCCCACGAGCAGTACTTC
TRBV5-4,TRBD1,TRBJ1-6,-,CASSLGGTGRNSPLHF,TGTGCCAGCAGCTTGGGCGGGACAGGGAGAAATTCACCCCTCCACTTT
TRBV2,TRBD1,TRBJ2-6,-,CASSGDRFGLSGANVLTF,TGTGCCAGCAGTGGGGACAGGTTTGGACTCTCTGGGGCCAACGTCCTGACTTTC
TRBV4-2,TRBD1,TRBJ2-6,-,CASSQRTGGAGGANVLTF,TGTGCCAGCAGCCAGAGGACAGGGGGCGCGGGTGGGGCCAACGTCCTGACTTTC
TRBV7-8,TRBD1,TRBJ2-1,-,CASSLTPVRTGKNEQFF,TGTGCCAGCAGCTTAACTCCTGTCAGGACAGGGAAAAATGAGCAGTTCTTC
TRBV6-5,-,TRBJ2-3,-,CASNLGPVSTDTQYF,TGTGCCAGCAACCTGGGCCCTGTAAGCACAGATACGCAGTATTTT
TRBV6-5,-,TRBJ1-2,-,CASSYGRGPKGGGYTF,TGTGCCAGCAGTTACGGGCGTGGACCGAAGGGAGGTGGCTACACCTTC
TRBV30,-,TRBJ1-2,-,CAWGDTSYGYTF,TGTGCCTGGGGGGACACCTCCTATGGCTACACCTTC
TRBV5-6,TRBD2,TRBJ2-7,-,CASSLVGTSSYEQYF,TGTGCCAGCAGCTTGGTTGGGACTAGCTCCTACGAGCAGTACTTC
TRBV18,-,TRBJ1-1,-,CASSPKGRPTEAFF,TGTGCCAGCTCACCAAAAGGGAGACCCACTGAAGCTTTCTTT
TRBV7-2,-,TRBJ1-1,once,CASSFRRGNTEAFF,TGTGCCAGCAGCTTTCGACGGGGGAACACTGAAGCTTTCTTT
TRBV2,TRBD1,TRBJ2-1,-,CASKGAMDEQFF,TGTGCCAGCAAGGGGGCAATGGATGAGCAGTTCTTC